The rows below give T cell receptor beta chains drawn from one sample of a study of blood T cell repertoires in COVID-19. Profiling relied on immunoSEQ multiplex PCR, and the TCRdb table lists in-frame clones only, not all of them. The sample yields 200,000 to 250,000 clones, 82% seen once. Sequencing used peripheral blood. Source of these receptors: a woman older than 75 with acute or convalescent COVID-19. Both conserved end residues are part of each CDR3.

>TRBV2|TRBJ2-1
CASRDSSYNEQFF
>TRBV28|TRBJ1-2
CASSSGQGGYTF
>TRBV2|TRBJ1-1
CASILQGAMNTEAFF
>TRBV19|TRBJ1-1
CASSITGGSADTEAFF
>TRBV2|TRBJ1-4
CARRTGQTENEKLFF
>TRBV12-3/TRBV12-4|TRBJ1-5
CASSLQGGQPQHF
>TRBV5-6|TRBJ1-2
CASSFGMRAGGNYGYTF
>TRBV25-1|TRBJ2-5
CASSGRLGGAETQYF
>TRBV19|TRBJ1-1
CASSTGQGVTEAFF
>TRBV7-2|TRBJ2-5
CASSSGTSGEQETQYF
>TRBV27|TRBJ1-6
CASWRGGDYNSPLHF
>TRBV12-5|TRBJ1-6
CASGLIPETGLVNSPLHF
>TRBV29-1|TRBJ1-1
CSGQAGLYTEAFF
>TRBV15|TRBJ2-2
CATRFGRRRSDTGELFF
>TRBV5-6|TRBJ1-5
CASSLVGDNQPQHF
>TRBV9|TRBJ2-7
CASSVSPTGTYEQYF
>TRBV6-5|TRBJ1-2
CASTQGREYGYTF
>TRBV7-2|TRBJ1-4
CASSPPKGIGEKLFF
>TRBV5-1|TRBJ1-3
CASSPATGSGNTIYF
>TRBV6-2/TRBV6-3|TRBJ1-1
CASSYSIGATNTEAFF
>TRBV12-3/TRBV12-4|TRBJ1-1
CASSPWEGRGAFF
>TRBV30|TRBJ2-6
CAWSGGSGANVLTF
>TRBV12-1|TRBJ2-5
CASSSSGQTPMPDTKETQYF
>TRBV18|TRBJ1-6
CASSPQTGANNSPLHF
>TRBV9|TRBJ2-7
CASSRDSPPSYEQYF
>TRBV5-1|TRBJ2-2
CASRRTGNTGELFF
>TRBV19|TRBJ1-6
CASSSASRLEGSPLHF
>TRBV3-1/TRBV3-2|TRBJ1-6
CASSLRVANSPLHF
>TRBV11-2|TRBJ2-5
CASRNPGHGETQYF
>TRBV28|TRBJ2-1
CASSSGQAYNEQFF
>TRBV12-2|TRBJ2-5
CASRSRRPHWRGTTKETQYF
>TRBV3-1/TRBV3-2|TRBJ1-2
CASSANGGPYGYTF
>TRBV6-6|TRBJ2-1
CASSRQTSGGRNEQFF
>TRBV3-1/TRBV3-2|TRBJ2-2
CASSRKPGTGVTGELFF
>TRBV6-5|TRBJ1-2
CASRTGTGEVGGYTF
>TRBV29-1|TRBJ2-1
CSVPVLAGGRGEQFF
>TRBV9|TRBJ2-7
CARPGTGPHEQYF
>TRBV11-3|TRBJ2-1
CASSPRLASDEQFF
>TRBV5-1|TRBJ1-1
CASSLTANTEAFF
>TRBV3-1/TRBV3-2|TRBJ1-6
CASSSNRAWNSPLHF
>TRBV24-1|TRBJ2-1
CATSPGAGGSNEQFF
>TRBV18|TRBJ1-4
CASSPPDRGGEKLFF
>TRBV28|TRBJ1-5
CASRPGQGRNQPQHF
>TRBV24-1|TRBJ2-3
CATSDSGGRAGVEDTQYF
>TRBV5-1|TRBJ1-1
CASSLPGTEAFF
>TRBV14|TRBJ1-6
CASSQGQGSISPLHF
>TRBV5-6|TRBJ2-7
CASSRPRGYEQYF
>TRBV11-2|TRBJ2-1
CASREDEGGQSEQFF
>TRBV6-1|TRBJ1-2
CASTEAGGYTF
>TRBV5-4|TRBJ2-7
CASSLDRFSYEQYF
>TRBV12-3/TRBV12-4|TRBJ1-2
CASSPGQGNGYTF
>TRBV18|TRBJ2-7
CASSRDRGPGEQYF
>TRBV12-3/TRBV12-4|TRBJ1-2
CASSFQGAQGYTF
>TRBV18|TRBJ1-6
CASSPGGYYNSPLHF
>TRBV7-2|TRBJ1-6
CASSLAGTGGSPLHF
>TRBV9|TRBJ1-5
CASSADRGVQPQHF
>TRBV5-6|TRBJ1-1
CASSLGGLRWTEAFF
>TRBV24-1|TRBJ2-2
CATRSGLTGELFF
>TRBV7-3|TRBJ1-4
CASSQGGRARTEKLFF
>TRBV19|TRBJ2-7
CASSRSGTGHEQYF